This record covers a single T cell receptor (beta chain). The data originate from a study of blood T cell repertoires in COVID-19. Study-level background: Samples taken during acute and convalescent COVID-19 were collected in the United States, Italy and Spain. Sources were T cells, B-cell-depleted T cells, or PBMCs; the material itself was cDNA or gDNA.

Source study methods: Amplification of reference gene primers provided the estimated nucleated cell counts. Here immunoSEQ multiplex PCR was the method, and the copy in TCRdb shows in-frame clones only, minus some. The V and J calls and the clone size are those of that table, but D and trimming were determined from the DNA. Seen here are over 200,000 clones, roughly 87% observed once, and the top ten hold under 2%. The CDR3 loop spans 16 amino acids. Trimming stripped 4 bases from V and 4 bases from J, with 17 bases between. Germline values: CDR1 SQVTM, CDR2 ANQGSEA. J is TRBJ2-6 and V is TRBV29-1, with a possible D match to TRBD1 (5 bases). The material sequenced was peripheral blood. The origin of this receptor is a man between 40 and 49 years old with active or convalescent COVID-19. The DNA for the CDR3 is TGCAGCGTTGCCCTTACGACAGTAGCCGGGGCCAACGTCCTGACTTTC. Its translation: CSVALTTVAGANVLTF.